A selection of T cell receptor beta chains follows, all from one sample in a study of cytomegalovirus exposure and HLA in healthy donors. This table comes from immunoSEQ multiplex PCR, and its TCRdb copy is limited to in-frame clones, with some not included. In the table there are over 50,000 clones, roughly four fifths of which are singletons. Sequencing was performed on PBMCs. These TCRs come from a man aged 40-49 years in good health and CMV-seronegative. Both conserved end residues are part of each CDR3. Fields, in order: V gene, D gene, CDR3 length, J gene, clone size, CDR3 protein, CDR3 DNA. A D gene is named only where the DNA matches it firmly. Clone size is given for some rows only: seen once, a few or many times, or a class if the clone is expanded.

>TRBV7-9|NA|14|TRBJ1-2|NA
CASSRMQGAHGYTF
TGTGCCAGCAGCCGAATGCAGGGTGCGCATGGCTACACCTTC
>TRBV19|NA|16|TRBJ1-3|NA
CASSRQHFSSGNTIYF
TGTGCCAGTAGTAGACAGCACTTCTCCTCTGGAAACACCATATATTTT
>TRBV6-6|NA|15|TRBJ1-4|once
CASSLRVATNEKLFF
TGTGCCAGCAGCTTACGGGTTGCAACTAATGAAAAACTGTTTTTT
>TRBV27|NA|14|TRBJ1-1|NA
CASSLSRPGGEAFF
TGTGCCAGCAGTTTATCCCGCCCCGGGGGGGAAGCTTTCTTT
>TRBV6-5|TRBD1|15|TRBJ2-3|once
CASSSETGRRDTQYF
TGTGCCAGCAGTTCGGAGACAGGGCGGCGGGATACGCAGTATTTT
>TRBV10-2|TRBD1|14|TRBJ1-6|NA
CASGGTGWGSPLHF
TGCGCCAGCGGAGGGACAGGGTGGGGTTCACCCCTCCACTTT
>TRBV18|NA|14|TRBJ2-7|once
CASSPPQVSYEQYF
TGTGCCAGCTCACCACCCCAGGTCTCCTACGAGCAGTACTTC
>TRBV27|TRBD1|14|TRBJ2-5|NA
CASRMTGARETQYF
TGTGCCAGCAGAATGACAGGGGCACGAGAGACCCAGTACTTC
>TRBV27|TRBD1|22|TRBJ2-7|NA
CASRRLVGAQGMWRSSDYEQYF
TGTGCCAGCAGACGTCTTGTCGGGGCACAGGGGATGTGGCGGAGCAGTGATTACGAGCAGTACTTC
>TRBV9|NA|16|TRBJ2-5|NA
CASSANRDFRTETQYF
TGTGCCAGCAGCGCCAACCGGGACTTTCGTACAGAGACCCAGTACTTC
>TRBV30|NA|16|TRBJ1-5|NA
CAWSSKGGISNQPQHF
TGTGCCTGGAGCTCTAAGGGGGGGATTAGCAATCAGCCCCAGCATTTT
>TRBV30|NA|14|TRBJ2-2|once
CAWSVAGITGELFF
TGTGCCTGGAGTGTGGCAGGCATCACCGGGGAGCTGTTTTTT
>TRBV10-3|NA|13|TRBJ1-3|NA
CAISESTGNTIYF
TGTGCCATCAGTGAGTCGACAGGAAACACCATATATTTT
>TRBV18|TRBD1|16|TRBJ1-1|NA
CASSTLGGTGNTEAFF
TGTGCCAGCTCAACTCTCGGAGGGACAGGGAACACTGAAGCTTTCTTT
>TRBV2|NA|14|TRBJ1-6|NA
CASHRVIGNSPLHF
TGTGCCAGCCACAGGGTGATCGGCAATTCACCCCTCCACTTT
>TRBV28|NA|16|TRBJ1-5|NA
CASSFLGTPYNQPQHF
TGTGCCAGCAGTTTCCTAGGAACGCCGTACAATCAGCCCCAGCATTTT
>TRBV28|NA|13|TRBJ2-3|NA
CASLGMNIDTQYF
TGTGCCAGCCTCGGGATGAACATAGATACGCAGTATTTT
>TRBV19|NA|15|TRBJ1-6|NA
CASSMGGVSNSPLHF
TGTGCCAGTAGTATGGGAGGAGTATCCAATTCACCCCTCCACTTT
>TRBV5-5|NA|13|TRBJ1-1|NA
CASSPTGNTEAFF
TGTGCCAGCAGCCCGACGGGGAACACTGAAGCTTTCTTT
>TRBV2|TRBD1|17|TRBJ1-1|NA
CASSFWDRFRMNTEAFF
TGTGCCAGCAGTTTTTGGGACAGGTTTCGCATGAACACTGAAGCTTTCTTT
>TRBV9|NA|15|TRBJ2-3|NA
CASSVGGQPADTQYF
TGTGCCAGCAGCGTAGGCGGACAGCCTGCAGATACGCAGTATTTT
>TRBV19|NA|14|TRBJ2-3|NA
CATRTVSLMGTQYF
TGTGCCACCCGGACAGTTTCCCTAATGGGTACGCAGTATTTT
>TRBV5-1|NA|15|TRBJ1-1|NA
CASSLAGHMNTEAFF
TGCGCCAGCAGCTTGGCCGGACACATGAACACTGAAGCTTTCTTT
>TRBV9|NA|15|TRBJ2-2|NA
CASSPHTTGRGELFF
TGTGCCAGCAGCCCACACACTACAGGGAGAGGGGAGCTGTTTTTT
>TRBV6-5|TRBD1|13|TRBJ1-5|NA
CASDTGGHQPQHF
TGTGCCAGCGATACAGGGGGTCATCAGCCCCAGCATTTT
>TRBV4-3|NA|16|TRBJ1-4|NA
CASSRTDRATNEKLFF
TGCGCCAGCAGTCGGACAGACAGAGCAACTAATGAAAAACTGTTTTTT
>TRBV7-6|NA|14|TRBJ2-7|NA
CASSLERFSYEQYF
TGTGCCAGCAGCTTAGAGAGATTCTCCTACGAGCAGTACTTC
>TRBV30|NA|14|TRBJ1-5|NA
CAWSVNLIGQPQHF
TGTGCCTGGAGTGTAAACTTGATCGGTCAGCCCCAGCATTTT
>TRBV5-1|TRBD1|15|TRBJ2-1|NA
CASSRDGTGYNEQFF
TGCGCCAGCAGCCGGGATGGGACAGGTTACAATGAGCAGTTCTTC
>TRBV28|TRBD1|13|TRBJ1-1|NA
CASTGQGGTEAFF
TGTGCCAGCACGGGACAGGGCGGCACTGAAGCTTTCTTT
>TRBV10-3|TRBD2|15|TRBJ2-1|NA
CAISEERGAGVEQFF
TGTGCCATCAGTGAGGAGCGGGGGGCGGGTGTTGAGCAGTTCTTC
>TRBV11-2|NA|19|TRBJ1-1|NA
CASSLTYRAGRTMNTEAFF
TGTGCCAGCAGCTTAACCTACAGGGCGGGTAGGACCATGAACACTGAAGCTTTCTTT
>TRBV2|NA|15|TRBJ2-6|few
CASSTGSSGANVLTF
TGTGCCAGCAGTACAGGGAGCTCTGGGGCCAACGTCCTGACTTTC
>TRBV4-3|TRBD2|16|TRBJ2-1|NA
CASSQDYYRGDNEQFF
TGCGCCAGCAGCCAAGATTATTACCGGGGGGACAATGAGCAGTTCTTC
>TRBV19|NA|15|TRBJ1-4|NA
CASSIPQGFGEKLFF
TGTGCCAGTAGTATCCCCCAGGGATTTGGCGAAAAACTGTTTTTT
>TRBV7-2|NA|14|TRBJ1-5|NA
CASSLSTSNQPQHF
TGTGCCAGCAGCTTATCTACTAGCAATCAGCCCCAGCATTTT
>TRBV9|NA|13|TRBJ2-1|NA
CASSGELDNEQFF
TGTGCCAGCAGCGGAGAACTAGACAATGAGCAGTTCTTC
>TRBV5-1|NA|16|TRBJ1-4|NA
CASSLDSTFPNEKLFF
TGCGCCAGCAGCTTGGATTCCACTTTTCCGAATGAAAAACTGTTTTTT
>TRBV9|NA|15|TRBJ1-5|NA
CASSVGGLVRQPQHF
TGTGCCAGCAGCGTAGGGGGCCTGGTGAGACAGCCCCAGCATTTT
>TRBV7-2|TRBD1|16|TRBJ2-3|NA
CASSPGTGGAADTQYF
TGTGCCAGCAGCCCCGGGACAGGGGGCGCGGCAGATACGCAGTATTTT
>TRBV7-2|TRBD1|15|TRBJ1-5|NA
CASSLLQGASQPQHF
TGTGCCAGCAGCTTACTTCAGGGGGCGTCTCAGCCCCAGCATTTT
>TRBV11-3|TRBD2|15|TRBJ2-3|NA
CASSLGSGGPDTQYF
TGTGCCAGCAGCTTAGGGAGCGGGGGCCCAGATACGCAGTATTTT
>TRBV18|NA|16|TRBJ1-2|NA
CASSPPSTATLHGYTF
TGTGCCAGCTCACCGCCTTCGACAGCGACCCTCCATGGCTACACCTTC
>TRBV9|TRBD1|16|TRBJ1-6|once
CASSVYGTGGNSPLHF
TGTGCCAGCAGCGTTTATGGGACAGGAGGGAATTCACCCCTCCACTTT
>TRBV27|NA|13|TRBJ1-5|few
CASSFSSYQPQHF
TGTGCCAGCAGTTTCAGTTCGTATCAGCCCCAGCATTTT
>TRBV29-1|NA|15|TRBJ1-3|NA
CSVDGGEGSGNTIYF
TGCAGCGTTGATGGAGGGGAGGGCTCTGGAAACACCATATATTTT
>TRBV14|NA|14|TRBJ2-5|NA
CASSVGGVQETQYF
TGTGCCAGCAGCGTAGGGGGGGTCCAAGAGACCCAGTACTTC
>TRBV5-6|TRBD1|13|TRBJ2-5|NA
CASSLDRGETQYF
TGTGCCAGCAGCCTCGACAGGGGGGAGACCCAGTACTTC